The 15 T cell receptor beta chains below all came from one sample that was sequenced in a study of molecular identifiers for immune sequencing clone quantification. TCRdb redid the calling of the PCR reads with MiXCR, one entry per CDR3 protein. Among over 55,000 distinct CDR3 sequences listed, around 17% were seen once. Material for sequencing was naive CD8+ T cells from blood, with Jurkat cell RNA spiked in. Subset described: FACS-sorted CD8+CD4-CCR7+CD45RA+ naive T cells. The receptors were sampled from a human donor in good health. Some libraries in this study had Jurkat cell RNA spiked in.

The chain carries TRBV7-9 and TRBJ1-2; D is undetermined. V was shortened by 5 bases and J by 2 bases, with 18 bases between the two germline ends. Per germline, CDR1 SEHNR and CDR2 FQNEAQ (reference sequence). The CDR3 is made up of 16 amino acids. The CDR3 DNA reads as TGTGCCAGCAGCCCTCCATTCGGGCAGATCAACTATGGCTACACCTTC. Protein product: CASSPPFGQINYGYTF.

This clonotype came up many times. This chain links TRBV12-3 or TRBV12-4 with TRBJ2-2; TRBD1 or TRBD2 may be the D gene (5 bases each). CDR3 length equals 14 residues. V lost 6 bases and J 5 bases, leaving 13 bases between the germline ends. CDR3 DNA: TGTGCCAGCAGGCAGGGAGAAAGTACCGGGGAGCTGTTTTTT. It translates to CASRQGESTGELFF.

This clonotype was seen at least ten times. The junction differs from germline at one of its ends, possibly a read error. The chain joins TRBV9 to TRBJ2-4, with TRBD1 matching over 7 bases. CDR1 and CDR2 (germline): SGDLS, YYNGEE. CDR3 length equals 11 residues. As DNA, the CDR3 is TGTGCCAGCAGCGCACCGGGACAGATTTCCTTC. It is translated as CASSAPGQISF.

This clonotype was counted ten times or more. The chain couples TRBV5-1 to TRBJ2-1, with 7 positions matching TRBD1. J gave up 4 bases and V 3 bases, and 4 bases lay outside the gene matches. The CDR3 contains 14 residues. Germline V gene sequence: CDR1 SGHRS, CDR2 YFSETQ. CDR3 DNA: TGCGCCAGCAGCTACGGGACAGATTACAATGAGCAGTTCTTC. It yields the protein CASSYGTDYNEQFF.

The gene calls are TRBV28 and TRBJ2-3; D might be TRBD2 (5 bases). V was clipped by 4 bases and J by 5 bases, with 10 bases between them. Germline V gene lookup returns CDR1 MDHEN and CDR2 SYDVKM. There are 13 residues in the CDR3. As DNA, the CDR3 is TGTGCCAGCAGTTCTGAGGGCGAAGATACGCAGTATTTT. Translating it yields CASSSEGEDTQYF.

The chain uses TRBV30 and TRBJ2-7; D is ambiguous. Germline CDR1 is GTSNPN and CDR2 is SVGIG (reference sequence). V lost 0 bases, J lost 2 bases, and 17 bases lay in between. The CDR3 consists of 16 residues. CDR3 coding DNA: TGTGCCTGGAGTGTAAGACATATGAAAAGACCCTACGAGCAGTACTTC. It codes for CAWSVRHMKRPYEQYF.

The rearrangement links TRBV12-3 or TRBV12-4 to TRBJ2-1; no firm D call. This CDR3 is 13 amino acids long. The V gene lost 5 bases and the J gene lost 10 bases, with 15 bases spanning the gap. CDR3 sequence (DNA): TGTGCCAGCAGTCTAATAAGTTTGGGGGAGCAGTTCTTC. Amino acids: CASSLISLGEQFF.

This clonotype was detected many times. This rearrangement joins TRBV7-9 to TRBJ2-3, with D maybe TRBD2 (5 bases). The V end was cut by 1 base, the J end by 5 bases, with 10 bases between. The CDR3 contains 14 residues. Germline V gene sequence: CDR1 SEHNR, CDR2 FQNEAQ (reference sequence). The CDR3 nucleotides are TGTGCCAGCAGCTTAGGAGGGAGTGGAGATACGCAGTATTTT. Amino acids: CASSLGGSGDTQYF.

This clonotype appeared a few times. With a much larger clone just one base away, this may be a read error. The chain recombines TRBV20-1 with TRBJ2-7; D unclear. Trimming took off 6 bases at V and 6 bases at J, with 21 bases between the two ends. The CDR3 has 14 residues. Germline CDR1 is DFQATT and CDR2 is SNEGSKA (reference sequence). The CDR3 coding sequence is TGCAGTGCCCGCAACAGTGAACTTCCTTGCGAGCAGTACTTC. Protein product: CSARNSELPCEQYF.

The sample holds many counts of this clonotype. The chain links TRBV5-1 to TRBJ2-7; possibly TRBD1 for D (6 bases). Germline V CDR1 and CDR2: SGHRS, YFSETQ. V lost 0 bases, J lost 1 base, and 8 bases lay in between. This CDR3 comprises 14 residues. CDR3 region: CASSLGDTSYEQYF. Here the CDR3 DNA reads TGCGCCAGCAGCTTGGGGGACACATCCTACGAGCAGTACTTC.

This chain uses TRBV5-1 with TRBJ2-7; TRBD2 agrees at 9 bases. V shed 4 bases and J 2 bases; nucleotides not matched to a gene: 22. Germline CDR1 is SGHRS and CDR2 is YFSETQ. The CDR3 has 20 residues. This CDR3 is CASSGGTWGISGLAAYEQYF. CDR3 DNA: TGCGCCAGCAGCGGGGGGACCTGGGGCATTTCGGGACTAGCCGCCTACGAGCAGTACTTC.

Concerning this clonotype itself: The final CDR3 position lacks the conserved phenylalanine or tryptophan, pointing to a likely read error. The CDR3 DNA reads as TGTGCCAGCACCCTTGGGAGGGCTGGCGACTACGAGCAGTACCTC. As protein: CASTLGRAGDYEQYL. V usage is TRBV27 and J usage is TRBJ2-7; 7 bases line up with TRBD2. V shed 7 bases and J 3 bases; nucleotides not matched to a gene: 12. Germline CDR1 is MNHEY and CDR2 is SMNVEV (reference sequence). The CDR3 consists of 15 residues.

This clonotype was seen ten or more times. The chain has TRBV6-2 or TRBV6-3 and TRBJ2-7; D not resolved. Trimming stripped 0 bases from V and 3 bases from J, with 12 bases between. This CDR3 contains 15 residues. From germline, CDR1 is MNHEY and CDR2 SVGEGT. CDR3 in DNA: TGTGCCAGCAGTTACTCGAAGTTGTGGGGCTACGAGCAGTACTTC. As protein: CASSYSKLWGYEQYF.

This clonotype was seen repeatedly, ten times or more. The V and J genes are TRBV2 and TRBJ2-5; D unresolved. Trimming shortened V by 6 bases and J by 1 base, and 6 bases separated the two germline ends. The CDR3 length is 12 residues. Germline CDR1 SNHLY, CDR2 FYNNEI. This CDR3 is CASRSGQETQYF. The CDR3 DNA follows: TGTGCCAGCAGGTCAGGCCAAGAGACCCAGTACTTC.

This clonotype came up a few times. A read error may explain this, as a much larger clone is one base away. V is TRBV29-1 and J is TRBJ2-7, with D perhaps TRBD1 (7 bases). V shed 5 bases and J shed 5 bases, with 19 bases lying between them. The CDR3 length is 14 residues. Per the germline V gene, CDR1 is SQVTM and CDR2 is ANQGSEA. CDR3 sequence reads: CSVWTGSGGHEQYF. CDR3 DNA sequence: TGCAGCGTTTGGACAGGCTCTGGGGGGCACGAGCAGTACTTC.